These 6 T cell receptor beta chains share one sample of origin, sequenced in a study of blood T cell repertoires in COVID-19. Using immunoSEQ multiplex PCR, the repertoire was profiled, and TCRdb retains in-frame clones only, with some absent. Here the sample spans about 45,000 clones, about nine tenths being singletons. The sample taken for sequencing was peripheral blood. These receptors originate from a human donor in a cohort sampled during active COVID-19.

In this sample, this clone turned up a few times. This rearrangement joins TRBV5-8 to TRBJ1-5; 8 bases fit TRBD1. The V gene end was trimmed by 4 bases and the J gene end by 11 bases; junction bases not matched to a gene: 5. The CDR3 is 12 amino acids. Germline CDR1 and CDR2: SGHTS and YDEGEE. CDR3 nucleotide sequence: TGTGCCAGCAGCGGACAGGGTATGTCCCAGCATTTT. Protein sequence: CASSGQGMSQHF. The variable domain in full, completed from reference TRBV5-8 and TRBJ1-5, reads EAGVTQSPTHLIKTRGQQATLRCSPISGHTSVYWYQQALGLGLQFLLWYDEGEERNRGNFPPRFSGRQFPNYSSELNVNALELEDSALYLCASSGQGMSQHFGDGTRLSIL.

The J gene is TRBJ2-2, the V gene TRBV15; 7 bases are shared with TRBD2. The CDR3 is made up of 15 amino acids. Germline V CDR1 and CDR2: LNHNV, YYDKDF (reference sequence). Losses at the gene ends were 0 bases for V and 3 bases for J; bases not matched to a gene: 1. The CDR3 is CATSRDRGDTGELFF. The DNA for the CDR3 is TGTGCCACCAGCAGAGATCGGGGGGACACCGGGGAGCTGTTTTTT.

This chain connects TRBV3-1 (or the pseudogene TRBV3-2) to TRBJ2-1, with a weak D call TRBD2 (6 bases). There are 12 residues in the CDR3. The V and J ends lost 1 base and 12 bases respectively, with 10 bases between them. The germline gives CDR1 LGHDT, CDR2 YNNKEL (reference sequence). The CDR3 reads CASSQGRAGQFF. DNA of the CDR3: TGTGCCAGCAGCCAAGGACGAGCGGGGCAGTTCTTC.

This chain connects TRBV6-4 to TRBJ1-4; maybe TRBD1 (5 bases). The CDR3 contains 15 residues. Looked up from germline, CDR1 is MRHNA and CDR2 is SNTAGT. Trimming removed 4 bases from V and 3 bases from J, with 12 bases in between. CDR3 in amino acids: CASSARGGANEKLFF. CDR3 nucleotide sequence: TGTGCCAGCAGTGCGCGGGGGGGGGCTAATGAAAAACTGTTTTTT.

The rearrangement joins TRBV28 to TRBJ1-2; D may be TRBD1 (5 bases). The germline gives CDR1 MDHEN, CDR2 SYDVKM. CDR3 length: 16 amino acids. V lost 5 bases and J 7 bases, leaving 23 bases between the germline ends. In DNA form, the CDR3 reads TGTGCCAGCAGTCCCCAAGGGGCAGCCTCCGCACGTGGCTACACCTTC. Translation gives CASSPQGAASARGYTF.

The chain is built from TRBV6-2 or TRBV6-3 and TRBJ2-3, with D unclear. Germline CDR1 and CDR2: MNHEY and SVGEGT. The CDR3 has 13 residues. V lost 2 bases, J lost 3 bases, and 6 bases lay in between. The CDR3 spells CASSYEVTDTQYF. CDR3 coding DNA: TGTGCCAGCAGTTACGAGGTAACAGATACGCAGTATTTT.